This T cell receptor (beta chain) was recovered during a study of T cell responses to AZD1222 COVID-19 vaccine. The protocol was immunoSEQ multiplex PCR, while the TCRdb copy is restricted to in-frame clones and leaves out a portion. The data contain over 150,000 clones, under 95% of them singletons. With respect to this clone: No antigen is known for it.

Findings of the study overall: Baseline seropositivity occurred in only six AZD1222 recipients. Donors skewed white British and female; clonal diversity was possibly underestimated. Spike-specific TCR breadth and depth both grew after two AZD1222 doses.

This CDR3 is 12 amino acids long. V lost 8 bases and J 8 bases, leaving 10 bases between the germline ends. The germline CDR1 and CDR2 sequences are MNHEY and SVGAGI. The chain couples TRBV6-5 to TRBJ1-6; no clear D gene. The input for sequencing was peripheral blood, taken on day 0 of MenACWY control vaccination. The sequence derives from an adult in good health. The CDR3 DNA follows: TGTGCCAGCGGCTCTCAGGATTCACCCCTCCACTTT. This gives the protein CASGSQDSPLHF.